This record covers a single TCR beta chain. What it recognizes is unknown. TCR beta VDJ and CDR3 profiles were obtained from a genomic DNA template. A single record per CDR3 protein comes from TCRdb applying MiXCR to the reads. Of tens of thousands of distinct CDR3 sequences listed, under 80% are singletons. This sample was included in a study of CD8+CD57+ T cells in acquired aplastic anemia. Study summary: DNA per sorted CD4+ or CD8+ sample ranged roughly 0.18 to 30 ug, averaging roughly 3.5 ug. General observations from the study: Patients and controls had in common around 29 CD8+ CDR3 sequences. Patients and controls had CD8+ Simpson's diversity values that were not significantly distinct.

Trimming removed 8 bases at V and 7 bases at J, with 21 bases between. Germline CDR1 reads SNHLY; CDR2 reads FYNNEI. The length of the CDR3 is 14 residues. Before being chosen for sequencing, patients had shown CD8+CD57+ cell expansion by flow cytometry. This receptor was obtained from a human donor with aplastic anemia. This chain connects TRBV2 to TRBJ2-7; the D is unclear. Sequencing used sorted CD4+, CD8+, or CD8+CD57+ T cells (not recorded which) from PBMCs. CDR3 region: CASSRLGSPTEQYF. CDR3 in DNA: TGTGCCAGCTCTCGACTGGGATCGCCTACGGAGCAGTACTTC.